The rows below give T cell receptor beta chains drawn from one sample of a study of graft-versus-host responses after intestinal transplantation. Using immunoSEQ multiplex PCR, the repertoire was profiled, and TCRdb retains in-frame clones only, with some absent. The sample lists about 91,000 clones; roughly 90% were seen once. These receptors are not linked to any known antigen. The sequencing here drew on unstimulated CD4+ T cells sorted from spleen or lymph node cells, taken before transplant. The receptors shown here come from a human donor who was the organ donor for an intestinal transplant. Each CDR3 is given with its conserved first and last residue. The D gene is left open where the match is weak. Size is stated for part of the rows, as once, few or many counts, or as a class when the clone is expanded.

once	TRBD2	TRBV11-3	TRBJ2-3	CASSLGYGLAGGQDTQYF	TGTGCCAGCAGCTTAGGTTATGGACTAGCGGGGGGGCAAGATACGCAGTATTTT
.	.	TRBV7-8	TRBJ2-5	CASSLVRGPYQETQYF	TGTGCCAGCAGCTTAGTCAGGGGACCGTACCAAGAGACCCAGTACTTC
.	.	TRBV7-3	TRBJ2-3	CASSLGGGPTDTQYF	TGTGCCAGCAGCTTAGGCGGGGGCCCCACAGATACGCAGTATTTT
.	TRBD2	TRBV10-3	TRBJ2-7	CAISDGSTSGIYEQYF	TGTGCCATCAGTGACGGCTCGACTAGCGGGATCTACGAGCAGTACTTC
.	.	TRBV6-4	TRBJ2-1	CASSRTPSSYNEQFF	TGTGCCAGCTCGAGGACTCCCAGCTCCTACAATGAGCAGTTCTTC
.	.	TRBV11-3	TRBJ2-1	CASSLVYVNSREEQFF	TGTGCCAGCAGCTTAGTTTATGTAAATTCGAGGGAGGAGCAGTTCTTC
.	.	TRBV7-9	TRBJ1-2	CASSLGHEGGYTF	TGTGCCAGCAGCTTGGGACACGAGGGTGGCTACACCTTC
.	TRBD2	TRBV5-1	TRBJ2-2	CASSNGLAYTGELFF	TGCGCCAGCAGCAACGGACTAGCGTACACCGGGGAGCTGTTTTTT
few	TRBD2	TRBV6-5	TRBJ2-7	CASSPTGTSAYEQYF	TGTGCCAGCAGTCCAACCGGGACTAGCGCCTACGAGCAGTACTTC
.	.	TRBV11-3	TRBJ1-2	CASSLGAGGYTF	TGTGCCAGCAGCTTAGGGGCGGGTGGCTACACCTTC
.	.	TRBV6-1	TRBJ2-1	CASDRSSYNEQFF	TGTGCCAGCGACAGAAGCTCCTACAATGAGCAGTTCTTC
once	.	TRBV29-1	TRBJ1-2	CSVHVQNYGYTF	TGCAGCGTTCACGTCCAGAACTATGGCTACACCTTC
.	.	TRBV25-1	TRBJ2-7	CASRLGPLYEQYF	TGTGCCAGCAGGTTGGGGCCTCTCTACGAGCAGTACTTC
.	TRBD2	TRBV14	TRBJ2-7	CASSQSRGAGVFTYEQYF	TGTGCCAGCAGCCAGTCCCGTGGCGCGGGGGTATTCACCTACGAGCAGTACTTC
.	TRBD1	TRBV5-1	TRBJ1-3	CASSLSQGHGNTIYF	TGCGCCAGCAGCTTGTCACAGGGGCACGGAAACACCATATATTTT
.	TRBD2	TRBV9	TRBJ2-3	CASSVGTSGRAKDTQYF	TGTGCCAGCAGCGTAGGGACTAGCGGGAGGGCGAAAGATACGCAGTATTTT
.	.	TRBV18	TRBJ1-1	CASSPDRDTEAFF	TGTGCCAGCTCCCCAGACAGAGACACTGAAGCTTTCTTT
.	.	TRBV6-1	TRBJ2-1	CASSETVIYEQFF	TGTGCCAGCAGTGAAACGGTAATATATGAGCAGTTCTTC
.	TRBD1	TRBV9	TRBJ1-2	CASSVQDRAPNYGYTF	TGTGCCAGCAGCGTCCAGGACAGGGCGCCTAACTATGGCTACACCTTC
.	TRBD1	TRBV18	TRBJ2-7	CASSPKSPGQGAYEQYF	TGTGCCAGCTCACCAAAATCTCCGGGACAGGGGGCCTACGAGCAGTACTTC